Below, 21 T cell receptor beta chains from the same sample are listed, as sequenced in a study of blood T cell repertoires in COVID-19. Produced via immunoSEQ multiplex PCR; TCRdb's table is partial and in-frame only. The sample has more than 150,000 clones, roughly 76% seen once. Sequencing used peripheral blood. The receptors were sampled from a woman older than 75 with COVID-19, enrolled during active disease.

The CDR3 DNA sequence: TGTGCCAGCAGCTTAGTGGGGGGGCGCGGCTATGGCTACACCTTC. Translating gives CASSLVGGRGYGYTF. This sequence joins TRBV7-8 and TRBJ1-2; a possible D gene is TRBD1 (6 bases). Germline CDR1 and CDR2: SGHVS and FQNEAQ. Trimming cost V 1 base and J 4 bases, with 13 bases left between them. CDR3 size: 15 residues. Based on the CDR3 plus reference TRBV7-8 and TRBJ1-2, the full variable domain is GAGVSQSPRYKVAKRGQDVALRCDPISGHVSLFWYQQALGQGPEFLTYFQNEAQLDKSGLPSDRFFAERPEGSVSTLKIQRTQQEDSAVYLCASSLVGGRGYGYTFGSGTRLTVV.

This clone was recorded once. CDR3 residues: CATSRDREVSGANVLTF. The CDR3 DNA reads as TGTGCCACCAGCAGAGATAGAGAAGTCTCTGGGGCCAACGTCCTGACTTTC. The chain combines TRBV15 with TRBJ2-6; D gene unclear. CDR1 and CDR2 from the germline V gene are LNHNV and YYDKDF (reference sequence). The CDR3 totals 17 residues. The ends were cut back, 0 bases at V and 0 bases at J, with 9 bases in the middle.

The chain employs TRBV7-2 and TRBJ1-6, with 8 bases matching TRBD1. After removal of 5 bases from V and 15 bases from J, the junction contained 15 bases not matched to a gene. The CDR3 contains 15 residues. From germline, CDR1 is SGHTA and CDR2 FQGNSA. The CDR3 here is CASSPGQGAVVGLHF. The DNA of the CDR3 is TGTGCCAGCAGCCCCGGCCAGGGGGCCGTGGTTGGCCTCCACTTT.

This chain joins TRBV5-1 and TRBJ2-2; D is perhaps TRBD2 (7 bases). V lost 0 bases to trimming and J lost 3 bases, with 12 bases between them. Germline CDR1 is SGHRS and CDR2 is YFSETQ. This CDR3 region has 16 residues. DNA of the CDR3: TGCGCCAGCAGCTTGGGTGACGGGGGGCACACCGGGGAGCTGTTTTTT. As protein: CASSLGDGGHTGELFF.

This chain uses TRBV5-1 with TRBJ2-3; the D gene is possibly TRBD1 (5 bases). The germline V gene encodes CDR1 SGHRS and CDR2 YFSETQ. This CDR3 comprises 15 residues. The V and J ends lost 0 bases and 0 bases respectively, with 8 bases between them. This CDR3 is CASSLDTGSTDTQYF. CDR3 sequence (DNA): TGCGCCAGCAGCTTGGATACAGGTAGCACAGATACGCAGTATTTT.

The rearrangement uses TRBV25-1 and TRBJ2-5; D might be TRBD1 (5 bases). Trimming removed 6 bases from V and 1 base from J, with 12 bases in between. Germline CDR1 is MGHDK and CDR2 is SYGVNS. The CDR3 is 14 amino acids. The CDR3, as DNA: TGTGCCAGCAGCGAGCAGGGATTCCAAGAGACCCAGTACTTC. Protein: CASSEQGFQETQYF. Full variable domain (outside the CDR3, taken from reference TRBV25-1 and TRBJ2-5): EADIYQTPRYLVIGTGKKITLECSQTMGHDKMYWYQQDPGMELHLIHYSYGVNSTEKGDLSSESTVSRIRTEHFPLTLESARPSHTSQYLCASSEQGFQETQYFGPGTRLLVL.

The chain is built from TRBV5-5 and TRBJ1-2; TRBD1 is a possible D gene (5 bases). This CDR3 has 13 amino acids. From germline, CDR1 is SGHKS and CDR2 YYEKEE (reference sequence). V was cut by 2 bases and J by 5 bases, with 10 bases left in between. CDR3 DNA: TGTGCCAGCAGCTTAGCCAGGGAATATGGCTACACCTTC. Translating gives CASSLAREYGYTF.

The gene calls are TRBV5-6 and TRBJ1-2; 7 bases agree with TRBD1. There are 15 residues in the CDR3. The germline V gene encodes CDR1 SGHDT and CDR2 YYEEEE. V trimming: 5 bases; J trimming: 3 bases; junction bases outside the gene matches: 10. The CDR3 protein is CASRGRQGTDYGYTF. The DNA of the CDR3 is TGTGCCAGCAGAGGCCGACAGGGTACGGACTATGGCTACACCTTC.

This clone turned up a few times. In nucleotides, the CDR3 is TGTGCCAGCAGTTTCCTCCTAGCGGGAGGGGAGTACGAGCAGTACTTC. This gives the protein CASSFLLAGGEYEQYF. V gene TRBV27 combines with J gene TRBJ2-7, with 12 positions matching TRBD2. The trim removed 3 bases at V and 4 bases at J, leaving 7 bases unmatched. The CDR3 has 16 amino acids. Germline V gives CDR1 MNHEY, CDR2 SMNVEV (reference sequence).

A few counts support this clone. The CDR3 loop reads CASSGRRGGNSPLHF. CDR3 nucleotide sequence: TGTGCCAGCAGCGGACGGAGGGGAGGTAATTCACCCCTCCACTTT. The chain joins TRBV6-5 to TRBJ1-6; TRBD1 is a possible D gene (5 bases). Germline V gene lookup returns CDR1 MNHEY and CDR2 SVGAGI. The CDR3 is 15 residues long. V was trimmed by 6 bases and J by 6 bases, leaving 15 bases between them.

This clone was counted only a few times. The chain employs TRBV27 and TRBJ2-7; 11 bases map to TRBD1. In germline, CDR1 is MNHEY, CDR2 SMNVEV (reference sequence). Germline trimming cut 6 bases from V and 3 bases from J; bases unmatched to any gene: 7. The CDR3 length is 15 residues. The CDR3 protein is CASSRTGGPFYEQYF. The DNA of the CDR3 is TGTGCCAGCAGCCGGACAGGGGGCCCGTTCTACGAGCAGTACTTC.

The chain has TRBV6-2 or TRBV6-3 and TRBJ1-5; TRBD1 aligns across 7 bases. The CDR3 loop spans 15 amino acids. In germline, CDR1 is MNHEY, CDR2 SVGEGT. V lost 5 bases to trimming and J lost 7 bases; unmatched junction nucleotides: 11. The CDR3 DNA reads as TGTGCCAGCAGTAAGACCGACAGGGCGTCCCAGCCCCAGCATTTT. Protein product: CASSKTDRASQPQHF.

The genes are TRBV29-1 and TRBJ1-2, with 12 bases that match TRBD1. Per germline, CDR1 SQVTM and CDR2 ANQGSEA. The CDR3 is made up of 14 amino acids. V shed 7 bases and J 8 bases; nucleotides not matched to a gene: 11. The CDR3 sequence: CSAVPGQGAQGYTF. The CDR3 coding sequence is TGCAGCGCTGTCCCGGGACAGGGGGCGCAGGGCTACACCTTC.

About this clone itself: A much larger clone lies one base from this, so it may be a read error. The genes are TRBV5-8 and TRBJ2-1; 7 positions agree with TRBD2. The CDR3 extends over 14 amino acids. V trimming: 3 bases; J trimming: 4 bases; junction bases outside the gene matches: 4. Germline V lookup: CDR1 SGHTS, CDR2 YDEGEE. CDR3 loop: CASSSLAEYNEQFF. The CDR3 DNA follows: TGTGCCAGCAGCTCGCTAGCGGAGTACAATGAGCAGTTCTTC.

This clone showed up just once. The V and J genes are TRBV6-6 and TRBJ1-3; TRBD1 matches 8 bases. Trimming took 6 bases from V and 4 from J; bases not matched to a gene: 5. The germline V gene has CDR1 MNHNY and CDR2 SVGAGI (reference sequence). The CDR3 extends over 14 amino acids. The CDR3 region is CASSGQGRGNTIYF. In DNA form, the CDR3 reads TGTGCCAGCAGCGGACAGGGTCGGGGAAACACCATATATTTT.

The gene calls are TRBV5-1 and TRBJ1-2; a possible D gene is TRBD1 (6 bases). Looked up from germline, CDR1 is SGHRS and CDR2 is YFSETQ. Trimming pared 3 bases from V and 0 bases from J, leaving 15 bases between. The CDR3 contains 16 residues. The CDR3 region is CASSSPRGNANYGYTF. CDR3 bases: TGCGCCAGCAGCTCACCTAGGGGGAATGCTAACTATGGCTACACCTTC.

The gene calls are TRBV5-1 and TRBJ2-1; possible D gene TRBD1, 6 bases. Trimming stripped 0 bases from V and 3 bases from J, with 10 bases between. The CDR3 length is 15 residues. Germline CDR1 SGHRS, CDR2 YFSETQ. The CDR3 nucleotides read TGCGCCAGCAGCTTGGAACTAGGGGGCTACAATGAGCAGTTCTTC. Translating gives CASSLELGGYNEQFF.

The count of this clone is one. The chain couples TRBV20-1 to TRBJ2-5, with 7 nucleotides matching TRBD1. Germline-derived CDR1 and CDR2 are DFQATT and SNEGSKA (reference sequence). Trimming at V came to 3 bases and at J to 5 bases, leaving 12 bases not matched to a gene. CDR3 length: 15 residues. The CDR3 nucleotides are TGCAGTGCTAGTTCGGGACAGTGGGGGCGGGAGACCCAGTACTTC. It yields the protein CSASSGQWGRETQYF.

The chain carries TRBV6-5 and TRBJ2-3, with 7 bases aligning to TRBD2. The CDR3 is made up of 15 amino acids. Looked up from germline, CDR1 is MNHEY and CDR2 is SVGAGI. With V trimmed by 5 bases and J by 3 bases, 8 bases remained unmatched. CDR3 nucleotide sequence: TGTGCCAGCAGTCGAAGCGGGGTAGGGACAGATACGCAGTATTTT. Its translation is CASSRSGVGTDTQYF.

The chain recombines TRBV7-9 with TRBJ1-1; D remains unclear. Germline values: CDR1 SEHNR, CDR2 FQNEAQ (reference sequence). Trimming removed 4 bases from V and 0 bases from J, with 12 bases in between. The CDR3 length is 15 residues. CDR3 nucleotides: TGTGCCAGCAGCTCAACTAGGACGGTGAACACTGAAGCTTTCTTT. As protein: CASSSTRTVNTEAFF. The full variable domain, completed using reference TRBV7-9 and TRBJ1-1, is DTGVSQNPRHKITKRGQNVTFRCDPISEHNRLYWYRQTLGQGPEFLTYFQNEAQLEKSRLLSDRFSAERPKGSFSTLEIQRTEQGDSAMYLCASSSTRTVNTEAFFGQGTRLTVV.

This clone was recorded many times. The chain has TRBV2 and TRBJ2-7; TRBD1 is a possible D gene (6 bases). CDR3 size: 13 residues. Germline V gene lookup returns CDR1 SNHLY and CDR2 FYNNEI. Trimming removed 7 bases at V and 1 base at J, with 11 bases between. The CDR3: CASTRQDSYEQYF. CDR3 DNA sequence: TGTGCCAGCACCAGACAGGATTCCTACGAGCAGTACTTC.